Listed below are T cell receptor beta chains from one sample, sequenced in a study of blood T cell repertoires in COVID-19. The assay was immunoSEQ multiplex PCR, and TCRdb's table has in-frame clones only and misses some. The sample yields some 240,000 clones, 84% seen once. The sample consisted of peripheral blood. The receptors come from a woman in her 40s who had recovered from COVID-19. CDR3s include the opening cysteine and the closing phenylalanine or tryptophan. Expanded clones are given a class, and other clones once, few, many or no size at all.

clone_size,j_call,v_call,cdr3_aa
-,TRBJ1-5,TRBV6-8,CASSYSGVQPQHF
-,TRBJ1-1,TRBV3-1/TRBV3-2,CASSSRGDNTEAFF
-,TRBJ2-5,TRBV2,CASTERGTQYF
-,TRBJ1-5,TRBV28,CASSFPDSYSNQPQHF
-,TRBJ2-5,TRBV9,CASSVGPGGETQYF
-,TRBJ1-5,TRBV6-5,CASTAGQGFQPQHF
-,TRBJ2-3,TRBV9,CASSVVSVSSTDTQYF
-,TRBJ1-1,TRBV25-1,CASTGTGHTEAFF
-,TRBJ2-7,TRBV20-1,CSASKGYPYEQYF
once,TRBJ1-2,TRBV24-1,CATSAAGDYGYTF
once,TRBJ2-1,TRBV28,CASSGAGTRSSYNEQFF
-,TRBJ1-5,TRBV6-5,CASRNGINQPQHF
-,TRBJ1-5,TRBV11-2,CASSPGGGSQPQHF
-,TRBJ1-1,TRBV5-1,CASSLVGGRNTEAFF
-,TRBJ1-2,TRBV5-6,CASSRRGPGYTF
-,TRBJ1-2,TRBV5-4,CASSLALESNYGYTF
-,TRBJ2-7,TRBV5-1,CASSSDNSYEQYF
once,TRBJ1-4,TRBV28,CASSPQTGGDEKLFF
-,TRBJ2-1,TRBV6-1,CASSEAWGGGEQFF
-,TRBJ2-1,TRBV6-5,CASGRLSSYNEQFF
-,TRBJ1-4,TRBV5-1,CASSLVTGGDEKLFF
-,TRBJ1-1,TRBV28,CASSFGTGMNTEAFF
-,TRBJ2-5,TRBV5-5,CASRRQGARQETQYF
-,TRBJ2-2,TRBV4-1,CASSLGLQENTGELFF
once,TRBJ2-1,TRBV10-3,CAIRGHHDSDEQFF
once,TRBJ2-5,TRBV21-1,CASSKVAGGETQYF
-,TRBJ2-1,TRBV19,CASSIEGTGGHEQFF
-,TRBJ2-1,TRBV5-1,CASSLGQERTYNEQFF
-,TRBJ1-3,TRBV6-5,CASNPGGFTGNTIYF
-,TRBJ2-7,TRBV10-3,CAISVVTGDEQYF
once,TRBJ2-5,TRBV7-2,CASSNLLETQYF
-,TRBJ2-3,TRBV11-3,CASRTDRGWTDTQYF
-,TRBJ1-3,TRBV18,CASSPPQVLGNTIYF
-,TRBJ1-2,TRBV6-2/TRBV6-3,CASSLRTANTNYGYTF
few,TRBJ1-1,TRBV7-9,CASSLALVTEAFF
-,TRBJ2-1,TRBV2,CASSGSSYNEQFF
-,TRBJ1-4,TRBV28,CASSLPQGGNEKLFF
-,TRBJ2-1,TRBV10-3,CAISRTSGGADEQFF
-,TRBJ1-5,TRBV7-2,CASSPGTGVNQPQHF